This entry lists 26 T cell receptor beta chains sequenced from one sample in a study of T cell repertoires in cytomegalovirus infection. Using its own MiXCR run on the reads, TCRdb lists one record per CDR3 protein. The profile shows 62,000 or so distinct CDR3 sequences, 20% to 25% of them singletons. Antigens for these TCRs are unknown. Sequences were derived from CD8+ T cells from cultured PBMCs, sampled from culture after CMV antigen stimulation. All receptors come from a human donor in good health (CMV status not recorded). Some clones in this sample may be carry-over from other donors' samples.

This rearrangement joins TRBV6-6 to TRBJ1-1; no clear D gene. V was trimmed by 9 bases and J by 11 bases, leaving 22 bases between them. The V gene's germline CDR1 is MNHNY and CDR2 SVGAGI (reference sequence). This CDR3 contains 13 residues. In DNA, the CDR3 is TGTGCCAGTATACCGCGGGGAGGGCTTGAGGCTTTCTTT. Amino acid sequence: CASIPRGGLEAFF.

CDR3 sequence reads: CASSLAPREVQFF. The CDR3 nucleotides are TGTGCCAGCAGCTTAGCGCCAAGGGAGGTGCAGTTCTTC. The chain employs TRBV7-9 and TRBJ2-1; D may be TRBD2 (6 bases). V was shortened by 0 bases and J by 12 bases, with 12 bases between the two germline ends. CDR1 and CDR2 (germline): SEHNR, FQNEAQ (reference sequence). The CDR3 runs to 13 residues. Full variable domain (missing parts from reference TRBV7-9 and TRBJ2-1): DTGVSQNPRHKITKRGQNVTFRCDPISEHNRLYWYRQTLGQGPEFLTYFQNEAQLEKSRLLSDRFSAERPKGSFSTLEIQRTEQGDSAMYLCASSLAPREVQFFGPGTRLTVL.

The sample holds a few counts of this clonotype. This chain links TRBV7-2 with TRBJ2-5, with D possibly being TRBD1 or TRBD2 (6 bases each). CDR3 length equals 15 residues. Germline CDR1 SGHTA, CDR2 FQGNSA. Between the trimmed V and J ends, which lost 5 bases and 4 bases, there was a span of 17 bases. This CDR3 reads CASSPLGGPGETQYF. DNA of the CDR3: TGTGCCAGCAGCCCCCTTGGGGGGCCGGGAGAGACCCAGTACTTC. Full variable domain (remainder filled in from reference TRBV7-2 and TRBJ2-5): GAGVSQSPSNKVTEKGKDVELRCDPISGHTALYWYRQSLGQGLEFLIYFQGNSAPDKSGLPSDRFSAERTGGSVSTLTIQRTQQEDSAVYLCASSPLGGPGETQYFGPGTRLLVL.

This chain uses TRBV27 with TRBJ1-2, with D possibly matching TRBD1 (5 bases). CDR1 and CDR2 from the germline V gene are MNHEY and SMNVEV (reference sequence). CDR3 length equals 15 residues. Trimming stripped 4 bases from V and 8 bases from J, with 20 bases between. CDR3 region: CASSSRGGGNRGYTF. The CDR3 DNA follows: TGTGCCAGCAGTTCGAGGGGAGGAGGTAACCGCGGCTACACCTTC.

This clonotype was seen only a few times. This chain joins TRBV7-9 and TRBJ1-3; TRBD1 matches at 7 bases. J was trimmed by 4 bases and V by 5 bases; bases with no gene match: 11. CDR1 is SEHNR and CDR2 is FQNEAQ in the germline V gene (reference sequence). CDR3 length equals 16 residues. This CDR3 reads CASSPLATGVGNTIYF. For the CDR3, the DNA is TGTGCCAGCAGCCCCCTCGCCACAGGGGTGGGAAACACCATATATTTT.

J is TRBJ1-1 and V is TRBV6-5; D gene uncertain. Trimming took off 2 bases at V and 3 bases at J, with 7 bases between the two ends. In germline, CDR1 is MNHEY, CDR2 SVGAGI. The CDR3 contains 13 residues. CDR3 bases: TGTGCCAGCAGTTACCAGGACGACACTGAAGCTTTCTTT. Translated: CASSYQDDTEAFF.

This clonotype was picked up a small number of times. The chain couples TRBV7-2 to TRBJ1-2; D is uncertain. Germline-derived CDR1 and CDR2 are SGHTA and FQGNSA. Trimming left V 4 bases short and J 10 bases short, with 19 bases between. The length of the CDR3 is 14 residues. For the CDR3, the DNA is TGTGCCAGCAGCTCACTTACCGGGCCCGATGACTACACCTTC. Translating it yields CASSSLTGPDDYTF.

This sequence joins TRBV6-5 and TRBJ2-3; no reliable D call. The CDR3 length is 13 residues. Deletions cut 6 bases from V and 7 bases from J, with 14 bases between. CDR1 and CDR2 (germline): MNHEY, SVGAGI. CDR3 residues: CASSSSSEHTQYF. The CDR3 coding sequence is TGTGCCAGCAGCTCCTCCAGCGAACATACGCAGTATTTT.

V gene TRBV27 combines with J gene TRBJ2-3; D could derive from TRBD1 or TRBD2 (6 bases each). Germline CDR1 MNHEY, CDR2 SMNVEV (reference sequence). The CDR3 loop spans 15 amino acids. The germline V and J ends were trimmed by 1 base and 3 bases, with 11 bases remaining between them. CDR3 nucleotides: TGTGCCAGCAGTTTATACACAGGGAGGACAGATACGCAGTATTTT. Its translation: CASSLYTGRTDTQYF.

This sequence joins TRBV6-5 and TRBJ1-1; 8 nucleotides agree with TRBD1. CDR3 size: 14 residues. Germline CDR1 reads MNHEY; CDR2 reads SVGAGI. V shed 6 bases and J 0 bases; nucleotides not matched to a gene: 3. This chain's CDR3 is CASRAGGLNTEAFF. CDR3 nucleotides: TGTGCCAGCAGAGCAGGGGGCTTGAACACTGAAGCTTTCTTT.

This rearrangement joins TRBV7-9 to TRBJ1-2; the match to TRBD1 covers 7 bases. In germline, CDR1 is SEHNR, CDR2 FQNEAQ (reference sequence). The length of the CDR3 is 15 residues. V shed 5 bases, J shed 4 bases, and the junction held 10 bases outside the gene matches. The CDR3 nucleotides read TGTGCCAGCAGCCCCCGACAGGGAGGAGCCTATGGCTACACCTTC. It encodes CASSPRQGGAYGYTF.

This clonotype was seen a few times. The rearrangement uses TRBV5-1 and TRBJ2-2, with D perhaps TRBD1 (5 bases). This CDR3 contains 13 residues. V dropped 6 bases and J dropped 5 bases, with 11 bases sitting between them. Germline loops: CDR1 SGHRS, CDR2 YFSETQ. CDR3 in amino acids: CASTPTGTGELFF. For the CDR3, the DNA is TGCGCCAGCACCCCTACAGGAACCGGGGAGCTGTTTTTT.

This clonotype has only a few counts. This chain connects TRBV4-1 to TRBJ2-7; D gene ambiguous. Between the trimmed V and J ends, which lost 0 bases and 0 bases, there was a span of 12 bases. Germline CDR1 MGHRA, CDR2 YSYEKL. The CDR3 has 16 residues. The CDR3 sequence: CASSQDELVSSYEQYF. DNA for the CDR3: TGCGCCAGCAGCCAAGACGAACTTGTTAGCTCCTACGAGCAGTACTTC.

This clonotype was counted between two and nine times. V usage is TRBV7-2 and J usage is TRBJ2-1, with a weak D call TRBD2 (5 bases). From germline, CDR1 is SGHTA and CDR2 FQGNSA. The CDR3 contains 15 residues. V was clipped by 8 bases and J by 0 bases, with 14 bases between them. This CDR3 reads CASGIEGNSYNEQFF. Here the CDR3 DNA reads TGTGCCAGCGGGATAGAGGGTAACTCCTACAATGAGCAGTTCTTC. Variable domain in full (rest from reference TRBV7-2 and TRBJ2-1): GAGVSQSPSNKVTEKGKDVELRCDPISGHTALYWYRQSLGQGLEFLIYFQGNSAPDKSGLPSDRFSAERTGGSVSTLTIQRTQQEDSAVYLCASGIEGNSYNEQFFGPGTRLTVL.

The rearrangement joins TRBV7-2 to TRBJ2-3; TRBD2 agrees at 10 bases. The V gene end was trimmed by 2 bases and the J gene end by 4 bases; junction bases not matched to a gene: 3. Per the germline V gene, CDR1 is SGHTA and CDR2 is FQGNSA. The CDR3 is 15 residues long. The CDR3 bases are TGTGCCAGCAGCTTATTCCTAGCGGGGGCAGATACGCAGTATTTT. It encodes CASSLFLAGADTQYF.

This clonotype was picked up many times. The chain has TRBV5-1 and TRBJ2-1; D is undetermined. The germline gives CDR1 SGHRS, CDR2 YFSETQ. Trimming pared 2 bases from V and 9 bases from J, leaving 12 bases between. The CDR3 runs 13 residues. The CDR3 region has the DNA TGCGCCAGCAGCTTAACCTCAATCCGTGAGCAGTTCTTC. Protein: CASSLTSIREQFF.

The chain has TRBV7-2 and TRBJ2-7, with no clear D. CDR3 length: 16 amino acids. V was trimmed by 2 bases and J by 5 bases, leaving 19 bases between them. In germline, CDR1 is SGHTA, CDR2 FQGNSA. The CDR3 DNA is TGTGCCAGCAGCTTATACTTCACATGGAAGATGGACGAGCAGTACTTC. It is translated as CASSLYFTWKMDEQYF.

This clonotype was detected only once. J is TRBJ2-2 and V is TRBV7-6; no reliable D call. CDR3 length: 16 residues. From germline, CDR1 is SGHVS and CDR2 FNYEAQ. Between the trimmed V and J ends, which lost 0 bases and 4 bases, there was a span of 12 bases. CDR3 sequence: CASSLAGSWGTGELFF. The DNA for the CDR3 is TGTGCCAGCAGCTTAGCCGGCAGCTGGGGCACCGGGGAGCTGTTTTTT.

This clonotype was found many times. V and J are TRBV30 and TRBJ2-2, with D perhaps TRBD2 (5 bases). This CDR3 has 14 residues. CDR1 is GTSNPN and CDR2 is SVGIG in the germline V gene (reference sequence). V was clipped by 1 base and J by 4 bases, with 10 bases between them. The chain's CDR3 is CAWSAFGGTGELFF. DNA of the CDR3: TGTGCCTGGAGTGCCTTTGGAGGCACCGGGGAGCTGTTTTTT.

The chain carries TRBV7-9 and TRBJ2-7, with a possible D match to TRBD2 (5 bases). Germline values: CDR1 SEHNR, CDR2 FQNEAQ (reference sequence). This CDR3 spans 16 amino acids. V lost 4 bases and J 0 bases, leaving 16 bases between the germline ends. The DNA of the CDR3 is TGTGCCAGCAGCTCTACGAGCGGTCTGGCCTCCTACGAGCAGTACTTC. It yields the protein CASSSTSGLASYEQYF.

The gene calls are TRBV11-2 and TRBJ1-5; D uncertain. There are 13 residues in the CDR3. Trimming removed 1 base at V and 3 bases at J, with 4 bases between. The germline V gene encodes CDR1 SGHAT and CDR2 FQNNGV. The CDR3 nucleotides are TGTGCCAGCAGCTTAGTATACAATCAGCCCCAGCATTTT. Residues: CASSLVYNQPQHF.

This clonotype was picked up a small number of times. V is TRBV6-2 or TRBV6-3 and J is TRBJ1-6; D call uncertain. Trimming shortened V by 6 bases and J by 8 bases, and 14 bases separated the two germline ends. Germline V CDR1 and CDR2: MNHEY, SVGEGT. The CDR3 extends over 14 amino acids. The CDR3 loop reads CASRRGSPDSPLHF. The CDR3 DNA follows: TGTGCCAGCAGGCGAGGCTCACCCGATTCACCCCTCCACTTT.

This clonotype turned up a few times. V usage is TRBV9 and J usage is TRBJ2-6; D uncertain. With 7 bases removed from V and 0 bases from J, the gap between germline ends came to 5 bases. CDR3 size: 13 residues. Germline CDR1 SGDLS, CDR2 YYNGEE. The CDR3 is CASGDSGANVLTF. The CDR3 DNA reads TGTGCCAGCGGGGACTCTGGGGCCAACGTCCTGACTTTC.

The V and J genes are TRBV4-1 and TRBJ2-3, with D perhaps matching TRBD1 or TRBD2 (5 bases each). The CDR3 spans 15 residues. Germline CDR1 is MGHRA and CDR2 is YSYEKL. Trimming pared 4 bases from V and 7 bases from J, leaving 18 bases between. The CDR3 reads CASSPRDMGVNTQYF. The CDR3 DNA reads TGCGCCAGCAGCCCAAGAGATATGGGGGTAAATACGCAGTATTTT.

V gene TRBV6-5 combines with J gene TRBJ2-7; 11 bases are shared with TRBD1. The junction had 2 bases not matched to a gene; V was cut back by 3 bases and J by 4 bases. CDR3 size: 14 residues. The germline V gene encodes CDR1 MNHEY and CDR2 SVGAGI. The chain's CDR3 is CASSYRDRGYEQYF. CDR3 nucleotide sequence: TGTGCCAGCAGTTATAGGGACAGGGGGTACGAGCAGTACTTC.

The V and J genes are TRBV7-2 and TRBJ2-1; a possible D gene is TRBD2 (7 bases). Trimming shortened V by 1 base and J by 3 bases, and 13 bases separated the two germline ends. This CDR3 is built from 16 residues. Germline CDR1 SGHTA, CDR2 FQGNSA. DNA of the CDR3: TGTGCCAGCAGCTTAGGAGGCGGGGGCCTCTACAATGAGCAGTTCTTC. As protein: CASSLGGGGLYNEQFF.